This T cell receptor beta chain was found in a study of cytomegalovirus exposure and HLA in healthy donors. The PCR ran on 60 Vbeta and 13 Jbeta primers. Assay used: immunoSEQ multiplex PCR; TCRdb lists only in-frame clones, some missing. The sample consists of around 170,000 clones, over 60% of them appearing once. Germline loops: CDR1 MNHEY, CDR2 SVGAGI. Trimming took off 7 bases at V and 0 bases at J, with 7 bases between the two ends. This CDR3 is built from 13 residues. The clonotype comes from a man between 18 and 29 years old in good health and CMV-seronegative. The V call is TRBV6-5, the J call TRBJ1-3, with D tentatively TRBD1 (5 bases). Source material: PBMCs. This CDR3 reads CASIRDSGNTIYF. The CDR3 DNA sequence: TGTGCCAGCATCAGGGACTCTGGAAACACCATATATTTT.